The entry below describes one TCR beta chain. The antigen is undetermined. Investigators sorted PBMCs to obtain both CD4+ and CD8+ T cells. These data come from a study of CD8+ T cells in alopecia areata. Study outcomes and limitations: Clonality exceeded that of normal scalp in lesional scalp, most notably in alopecia totalis/universalis. Whereas mice showed it more clearly, TCR sharing across patients was murkier, possibly because of HLA.

V shed 1 base, J shed 4 bases, and the junction held 3 bases outside the gene matches. Germline loops: CDR1 GTSNPN, CDR2 SVGIG (reference sequence). The CDR3 contains 14 residues. cDNA serving as the sequencing template came from extracted, reverse transcribed RNA. TCRdb keeps only in-frame clones here, not all; method: immunoSEQ multiplex PCR. The sample carries 150,000 or so clones, roughly 60% recorded once. This receptor was identified in a human donor in good health. What was sequenced was CD4+ T cells sorted from blood. The chain has TRBV30 and TRBJ2-7, with 11 bases identical to TRBD2. The CDR3: CAWSGLAGRYEQYF. The CDR3, as DNA: TGTGCCTGGAGTGGACTAGCGGGACGGTACGAGCAGTACTTC.